Listed here is a single T cell receptor beta chain. Its antigen is undetermined. This CDR3 spans 18 amino acids. CDR1 and CDR2 from the germline V gene are SGHAT and FQNNGV. Trimming removed 4 bases at V and 0 bases at J, with 18 bases between. Assay: immunoSEQ multiplex PCR; the TCRdb copy retains only in-frame clones and omits some. Altogether around 87,000 clones are present, approximately 90% being singletons, with the ten largest covering roughly 0.4%. The data belong to a study of graft-versus-host responses after intestinal transplantation. At the level of the study: Among the recipients, all got anti-thymocyte globulin induction and then tacrolimus and steroids for around 3 years. Regarding the study as a whole: Recipient bone marrow held GvH clones, some seen earlier in ileum or blood. Declines in HvG clones occurring early post-transplant were associated with peak circulating GvH clone levels.

The sequence came from a human donor who was the organ donor for an intestinal transplant. This specimen was unstimulated CD8+ T cells sorted from spleen or lymph node cells, taken before transplant. The chain recombines TRBV11-2 with TRBJ1-4; TRBD1 is a possible D gene (5 bases). CDR3 coding DNA: TGTGCCAGCAGCTCCCACCCGGGGGAGAGAGCAACTAATGAAAAACTGTTTTTT. Its translation is CASSSHPGERATNEKLFF.